This TCR beta chain was retrieved from a study of Graves' ophthalmopathy and Graves' hyperthyroidism. In the study overall: The collection of peripheral blood took place at initial diagnosis, before any treatment.

This clonotype has ten or more counts. Its antigen remains unidentified. Beta-chain TCR CDR3 regions were amplified from RNA transcripts. HTBI-primed first-round RT-PCR preceded second-round multiplex PCR. In TCRdb, the multiplex PCR reads were re-called with MiXCR into one record per CDR3 protein. The data hold hundreds of thousands of distinct CDR3 sequences, with around a fifth observed a single time. The CDR3 spans 15 residues. V lost 6 bases and J lost 0; bases outside the gene matches: 4. Study-wide findings and caveats: Also, most clonotypes expanded in the thyroid above 0.001 frequency appeared in blood.

Recruitment covered hyperthyroidism patients aged 18 to 65 whose new diagnosis was of under 2 months' duration. A volume of 8 to 10 ml of fresh peripheral blood supplied the PBMCs. Sequencing was carried out using peripheral blood. This sequence joins TRBV12-3 or TRBV12-4 and TRBJ2-4, with 8 bases lining up with TRBD1. The source of this sequence is a woman aged 18-30 years with stable Graves' hyperthyroidism. Some clones in this sample may be carry-over from other donors' samples. CDR3 in amino acids: CASSWTGKAKNIQYF. In nucleotides, the CDR3 is TGTGCCAGCAGCTGGACAGGGAAAGCCAAAAACATTCAGTACTTC.